Reported below is one TCR beta chain. Antigen specificity is unknown. Profiling relied on immunoSEQ multiplex PCR, and the TCRdb table lists in-frame clones only, not all of them. The table has around 120,000 clones, just under 95% seen once; the top ten hold 0.9% to 1.4%. These data are taken from a study of T cell responses to AZD1222 COVID-19 vaccine. Study-wide points: Nearly half of spike-specific TCRs reportedly target variant regions that are unmutated in the B.1.351 and B.1.1.7 variants. Spike-spanning, vaccine-associated CD4 TCRs were dominant at 160-218 and 743-854. Among the donors, most were white British and more were female, and clonal diversity was possibly underestimated. Seropositive status at baseline applied to only a handful of AZD1222 recipients.

Germline V lookup: CDR1 DFQATT, CDR2 SNEGSKA (reference sequence). V lost 8 bases and J 3 bases, leaving 10 bases between the germline ends. CDR3 length: 11 residues. The chain recombines TRBV20-1 with TRBJ1-2, with D perhaps TRBD1 (5 bases). Sequencing was performed on peripheral blood, taken 28 days after the second AZD1222 dose. The origin of this receptor is an adult who received the AZD1222 COVID-19 vaccine. CDR3 residues: CSFDSYYGYTF. The CDR3 DNA sequence: TGCAGTTTCGACAGTTACTATGGCTACACCTTC.